This TCR beta chain was observed in a study of blood T cell repertoires in COVID-19. The overall study: T cells, B-cell-depleted T cells, or PBMCs provided the cDNA or gDNA that served as material.

Assay used: immunoSEQ multiplex PCR; TCRdb lists only in-frame clones, some missing. The sample has 300,000 or so clones; around 89% are singletons. CDR1 and CDR2 from the germline V gene are MNHNS and SASEGT. Trimming took 5 bases from V and 4 from J, leaving 14 bases between them. The CDR3 length is 15 residues. The material sequenced was peripheral blood. The chain uses TRBV6-1 and TRBJ1-4; no clear D. The sequence derives from a woman in her forties with acute or convalescent COVID-19. The CDR3 here is CASSSRPGDNEKLFF. The CDR3 DNA reads as TGTGCCAGCAGTTCCAGACCGGGAGATAATGAAAAACTGTTTTTT.